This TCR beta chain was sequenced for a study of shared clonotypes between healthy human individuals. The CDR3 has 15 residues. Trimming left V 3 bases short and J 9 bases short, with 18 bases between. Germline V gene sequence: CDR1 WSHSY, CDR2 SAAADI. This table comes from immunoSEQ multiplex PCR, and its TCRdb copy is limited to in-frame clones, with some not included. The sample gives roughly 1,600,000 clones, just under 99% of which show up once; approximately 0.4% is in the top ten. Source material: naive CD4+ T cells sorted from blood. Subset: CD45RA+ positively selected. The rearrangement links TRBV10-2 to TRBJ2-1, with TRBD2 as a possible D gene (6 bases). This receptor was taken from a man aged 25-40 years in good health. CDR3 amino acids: CASSDLVRLGGEQFF. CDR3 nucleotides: TGCGCCAGCAGTGATTTGGTCCGGTTGGGGGGTGAGCAGTTCTTC.